This T cell receptor beta chain derives from a study of lymphopenia after photon versus proton radiotherapy. Broader study findings: Larger post-nadir TCR diversity loss correlated inversely with survival in deceased patients.

The ends were cut back, 7 bases at V and 0 bases at J, with 16 bases in the middle. The CDR3 has 16 amino acids. The germline V gene encodes CDR1 SEHNR and CDR2 FQNEAQ (reference sequence). With respect to this clone: What it binds is unknown.

Assay: immunoSEQ multiplex PCR; the TCRdb copy retains only in-frame clones and omits some. Of 70,000 or so clones in the sample, around 90% were seen once. This chain uses TRBV7-9 with TRBJ2-1, with D tentatively TRBD1 (5 bases). Material: peripheral blood, obtained from a patient treated with photon-based radiotherapy. This clonotype was sampled from a woman in her thirties or forties with cholangiocarcinoma. The DNA of the CDR3 is TGTGCCAGCAAAGGGGTCCCCGCGAGCTCCTACAATGAGCAGTTCTTC. This gives the protein CASKGVPASSYNEQFF.